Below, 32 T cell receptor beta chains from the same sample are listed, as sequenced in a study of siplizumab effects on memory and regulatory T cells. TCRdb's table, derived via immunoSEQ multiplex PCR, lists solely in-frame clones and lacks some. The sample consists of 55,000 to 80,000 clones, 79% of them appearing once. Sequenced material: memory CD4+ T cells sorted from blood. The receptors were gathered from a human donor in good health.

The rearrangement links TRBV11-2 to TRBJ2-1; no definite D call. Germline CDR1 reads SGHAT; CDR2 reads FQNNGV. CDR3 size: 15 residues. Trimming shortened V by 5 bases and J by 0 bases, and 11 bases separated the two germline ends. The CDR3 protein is CASSVGPSSYNEQFF. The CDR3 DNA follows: TGTGCCAGCAGCGTCGGACCGAGCTCCTACAATGAGCAGTTCTTC.

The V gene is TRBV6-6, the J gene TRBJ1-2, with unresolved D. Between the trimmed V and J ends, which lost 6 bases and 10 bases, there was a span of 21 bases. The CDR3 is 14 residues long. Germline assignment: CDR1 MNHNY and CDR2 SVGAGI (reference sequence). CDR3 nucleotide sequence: TGTGCCAGCAGCTCCCTCGATAGGGAGTACACCTACACCTTC. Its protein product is CASSSLDREYTYTF.

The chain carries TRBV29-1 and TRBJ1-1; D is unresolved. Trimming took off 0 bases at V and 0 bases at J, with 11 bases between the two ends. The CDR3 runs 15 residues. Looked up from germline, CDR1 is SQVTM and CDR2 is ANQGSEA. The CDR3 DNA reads TGCAGCGTTGAAGACGAGAGACTCATGAACACTGAAGCTTTCTTT. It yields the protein CSVEDERLMNTEAFF.

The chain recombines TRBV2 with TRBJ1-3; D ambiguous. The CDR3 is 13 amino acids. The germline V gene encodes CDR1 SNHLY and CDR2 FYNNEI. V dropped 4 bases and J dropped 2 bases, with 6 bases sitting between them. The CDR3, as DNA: TGTGCCAGCAGTGCACTACCTGGAAACACCATATATTTT. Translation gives CASSALPGNTIYF.

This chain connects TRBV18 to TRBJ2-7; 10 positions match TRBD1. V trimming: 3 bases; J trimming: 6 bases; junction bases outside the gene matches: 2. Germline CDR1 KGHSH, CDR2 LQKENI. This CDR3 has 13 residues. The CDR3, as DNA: TGTGCCAGCTCACCCGGACAGGGGGTCGAGCAGTACTTC. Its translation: CASSPGQGVEQYF.

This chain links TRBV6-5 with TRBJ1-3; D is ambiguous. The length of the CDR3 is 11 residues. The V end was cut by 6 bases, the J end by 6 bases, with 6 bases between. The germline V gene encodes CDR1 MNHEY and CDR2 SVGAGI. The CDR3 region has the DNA TGTGCCAGCAGGGGATTAAACACCATATATTTT. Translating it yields CASRGLNTIYF.

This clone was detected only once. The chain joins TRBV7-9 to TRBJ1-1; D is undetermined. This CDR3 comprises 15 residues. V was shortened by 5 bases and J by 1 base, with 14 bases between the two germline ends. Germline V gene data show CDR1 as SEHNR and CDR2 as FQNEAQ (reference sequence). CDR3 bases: TGTGCCAGCAGCCTCGAAGCGGCCAAGAACACTGAAGCTTTCTTT. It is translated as CASSLEAAKNTEAFF.

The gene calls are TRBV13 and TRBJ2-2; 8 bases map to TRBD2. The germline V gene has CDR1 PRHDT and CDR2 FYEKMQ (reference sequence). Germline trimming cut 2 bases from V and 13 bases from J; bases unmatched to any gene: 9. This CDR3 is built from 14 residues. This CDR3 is CASSLSGGFEGLFF. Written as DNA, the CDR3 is TGTGCCAGCAGCTTAAGCGGGGGCTTCGAGGGGCTGTTTTTT.

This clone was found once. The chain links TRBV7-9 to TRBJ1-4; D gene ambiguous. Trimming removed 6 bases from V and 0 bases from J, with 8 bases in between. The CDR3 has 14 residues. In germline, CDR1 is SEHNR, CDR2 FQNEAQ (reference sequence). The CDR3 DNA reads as TGTGCCAGCAGGTCCACCGCAACTAATGAAAAACTGTTTTTT. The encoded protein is CASRSTATNEKLFF.

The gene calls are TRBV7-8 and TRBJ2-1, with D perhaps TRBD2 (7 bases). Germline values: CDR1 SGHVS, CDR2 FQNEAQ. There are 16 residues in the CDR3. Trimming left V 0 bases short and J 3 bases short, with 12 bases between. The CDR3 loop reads CASSLAGGAYYNEQFF. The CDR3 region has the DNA TGTGCCAGCAGCTTAGCGGGGGGGGCGTACTACAATGAGCAGTTCTTC.

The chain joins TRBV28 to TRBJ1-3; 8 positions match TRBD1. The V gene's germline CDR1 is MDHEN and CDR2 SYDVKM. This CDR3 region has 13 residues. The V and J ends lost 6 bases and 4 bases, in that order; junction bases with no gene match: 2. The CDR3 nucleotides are TGTGCCAGCAGGACAGGGGTCGGAAACACCATATATTTT. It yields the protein CASRTGVGNTIYF.

CDR3 in amino acids: CASSLGAGAYEQFF. CDR3 sequence (DNA): TGTGCCAGCAGCTTAGGGGCGGGGGCTTATGAGCAGTTCTTC. V gene TRBV7-9 combines with J gene TRBJ2-1; perhaps TRBD2 as D (7 bases). The V gene lost 1 base and the J gene lost 8 bases, with 12 bases spanning the gap. CDR1 is SEHNR, CDR2 FQNEAQ, per germline (reference sequence). The CDR3 is 14 residues long. Full variable domain (remainder filled in from reference TRBV7-9 and TRBJ2-1): DTGVSQNPRHKITKRGQNVTFRCDPISEHNRLYWYRQTLGQGPEFLTYFQNEAQLEKSRLLSDRFSAERPKGSFSTLEIQRTEQGDSAMYLCASSLGAGAYEQFFGPGTRLTVL.

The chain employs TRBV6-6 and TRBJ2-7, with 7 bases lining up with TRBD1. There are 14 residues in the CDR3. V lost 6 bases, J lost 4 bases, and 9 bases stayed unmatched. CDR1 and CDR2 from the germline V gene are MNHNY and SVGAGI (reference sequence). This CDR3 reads CASRKTGKEYEQYF. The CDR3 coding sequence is TGTGCCAGCAGGAAGACAGGGAAGGAATACGAGCAGTACTTC.

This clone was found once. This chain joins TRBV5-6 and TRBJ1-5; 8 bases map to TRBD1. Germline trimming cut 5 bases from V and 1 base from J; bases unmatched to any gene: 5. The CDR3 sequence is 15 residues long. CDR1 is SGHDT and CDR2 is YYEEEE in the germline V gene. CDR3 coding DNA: TGTGCCAGCAGTCCCCGGGACAGGAGCAATCAGCCCCAGCATTTT. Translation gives CASSPRDRSNQPQHF.

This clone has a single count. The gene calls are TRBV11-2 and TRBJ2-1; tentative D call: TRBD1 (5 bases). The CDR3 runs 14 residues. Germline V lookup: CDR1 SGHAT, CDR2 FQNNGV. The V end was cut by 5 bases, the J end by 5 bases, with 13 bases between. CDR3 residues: CASSLSRGNNEQFF. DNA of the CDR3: TGTGCCAGCAGCCTTTCTAGGGGCAACAATGAGCAGTTCTTC.

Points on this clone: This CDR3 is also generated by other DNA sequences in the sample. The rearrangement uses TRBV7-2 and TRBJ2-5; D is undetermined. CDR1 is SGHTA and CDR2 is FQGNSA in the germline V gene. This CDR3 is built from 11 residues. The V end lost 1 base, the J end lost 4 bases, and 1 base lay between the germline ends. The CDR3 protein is CASSLVETQYF. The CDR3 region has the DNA TGTGCCAGCAGCTTAGTAGAGACCCAGTACTTC.

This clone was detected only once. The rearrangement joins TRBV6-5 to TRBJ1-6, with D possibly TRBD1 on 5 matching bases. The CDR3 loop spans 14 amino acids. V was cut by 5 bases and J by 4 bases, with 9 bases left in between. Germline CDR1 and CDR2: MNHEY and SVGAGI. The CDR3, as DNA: TGTGCCAGCAGTCGACAGTCTTATAATTCACCCCTCCACTTT. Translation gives CASSRQSYNSPLHF.

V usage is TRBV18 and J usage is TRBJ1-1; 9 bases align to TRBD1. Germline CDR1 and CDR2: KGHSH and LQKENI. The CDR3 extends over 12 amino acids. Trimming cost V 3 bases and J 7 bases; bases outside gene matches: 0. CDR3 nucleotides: TGTGCCAGCTCACCGGACAGGGGTGAAGCTTTCTTT. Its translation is CASSPDRGEAFF.

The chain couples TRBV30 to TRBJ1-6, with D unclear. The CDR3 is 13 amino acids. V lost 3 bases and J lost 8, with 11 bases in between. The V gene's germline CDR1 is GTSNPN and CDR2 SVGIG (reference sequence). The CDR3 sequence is CAWSPRGYSPLHF. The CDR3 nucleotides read TGTGCCTGGAGCCCTCGAGGGTATTCACCCCTCCACTTT.

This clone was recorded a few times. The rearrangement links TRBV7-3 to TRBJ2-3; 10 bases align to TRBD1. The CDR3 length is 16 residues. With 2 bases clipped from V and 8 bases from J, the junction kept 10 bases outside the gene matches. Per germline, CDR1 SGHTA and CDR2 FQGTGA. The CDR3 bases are TGTGCCAGCAGCTTACGTGTCGGGACAGGGGAGGGTACGCAGTATTTT. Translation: CASSLRVGTGEGTQYF.

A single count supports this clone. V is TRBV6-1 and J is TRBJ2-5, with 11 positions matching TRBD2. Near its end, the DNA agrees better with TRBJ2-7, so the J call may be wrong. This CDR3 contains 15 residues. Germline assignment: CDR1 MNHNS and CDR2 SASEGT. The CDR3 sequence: CASRDTSGGPYEQYF. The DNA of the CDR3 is TGTGCCAGCAGAGACACTAGCGGGGGACCCTACGAGCAGTACTTC.

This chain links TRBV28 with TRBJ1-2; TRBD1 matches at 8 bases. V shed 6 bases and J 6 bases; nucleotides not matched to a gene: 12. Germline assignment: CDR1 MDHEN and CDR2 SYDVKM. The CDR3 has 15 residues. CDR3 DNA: TGTGCCAGCAGCGACATGAACCAGGGGGCTAATGGCTACACCTTC. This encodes CASSDMNQGANGYTF.

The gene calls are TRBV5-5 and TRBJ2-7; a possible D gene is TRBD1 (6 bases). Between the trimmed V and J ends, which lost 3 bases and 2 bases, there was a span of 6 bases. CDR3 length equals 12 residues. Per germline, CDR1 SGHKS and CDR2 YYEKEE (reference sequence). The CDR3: CASSWDTYEQYF. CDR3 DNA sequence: TGTGCCAGCAGCTGGGACACCTACGAGCAGTACTTC.

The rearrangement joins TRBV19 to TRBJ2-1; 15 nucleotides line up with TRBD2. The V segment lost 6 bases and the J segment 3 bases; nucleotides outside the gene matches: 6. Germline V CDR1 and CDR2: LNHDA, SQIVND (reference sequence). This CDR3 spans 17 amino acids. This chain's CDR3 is CASRGLAGGAGYNEQFF. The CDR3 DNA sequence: TGTGCCAGTAGGGGACTAGCGGGGGGCGCGGGCTACAATGAGCAGTTCTTC.

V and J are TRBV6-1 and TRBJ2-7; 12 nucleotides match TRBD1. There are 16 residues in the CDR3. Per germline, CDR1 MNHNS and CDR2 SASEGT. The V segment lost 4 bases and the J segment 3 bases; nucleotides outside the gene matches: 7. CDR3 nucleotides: TGTGCCAGCAGTGGAACTGGGACAGGGGGCGTCTACGAGCAGTACTTC. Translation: CASSGTGTGGVYEQYF.

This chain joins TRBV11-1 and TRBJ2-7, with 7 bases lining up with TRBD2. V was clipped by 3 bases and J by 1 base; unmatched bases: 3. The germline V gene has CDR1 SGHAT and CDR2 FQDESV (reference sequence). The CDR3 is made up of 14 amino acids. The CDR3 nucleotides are TGTGCCAGCAGCTTTGAGCGGGGATCCTACGAGCAGTACTTC. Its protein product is CASSFERGSYEQYF.

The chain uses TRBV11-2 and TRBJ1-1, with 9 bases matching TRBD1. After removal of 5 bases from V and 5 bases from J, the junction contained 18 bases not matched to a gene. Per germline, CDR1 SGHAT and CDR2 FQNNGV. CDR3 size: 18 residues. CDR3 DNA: TGTGCCAGCAGCCGAGGCTCAACATCCGGGACAGGGAAGACTGAAGCTTTCTTT. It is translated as CASSRGSTSGTGKTEAFF.

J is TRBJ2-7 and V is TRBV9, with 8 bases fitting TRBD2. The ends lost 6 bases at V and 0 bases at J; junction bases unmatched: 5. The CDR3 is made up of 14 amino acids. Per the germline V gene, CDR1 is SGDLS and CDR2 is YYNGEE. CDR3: CASNRGGNSYEQYF. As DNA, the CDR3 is TGTGCCAGCAACCGGGGGGGAAACTCCTACGAGCAGTACTTC.

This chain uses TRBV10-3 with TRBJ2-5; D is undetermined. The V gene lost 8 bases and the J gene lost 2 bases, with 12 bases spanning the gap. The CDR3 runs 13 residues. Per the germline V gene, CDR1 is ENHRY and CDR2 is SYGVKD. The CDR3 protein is CAIGSGPQETQYF. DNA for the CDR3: TGTGCCATCGGCTCGGGCCCTCAAGAGACCCAGTACTTC.

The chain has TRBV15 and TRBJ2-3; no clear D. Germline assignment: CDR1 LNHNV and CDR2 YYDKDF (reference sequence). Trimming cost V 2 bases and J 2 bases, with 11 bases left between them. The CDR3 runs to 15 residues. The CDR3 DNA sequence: TGTGCCACCAGCAGACAGCCTCCGCACACAGATACGCAGTATTTT. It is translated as CATSRQPPHTDTQYF.

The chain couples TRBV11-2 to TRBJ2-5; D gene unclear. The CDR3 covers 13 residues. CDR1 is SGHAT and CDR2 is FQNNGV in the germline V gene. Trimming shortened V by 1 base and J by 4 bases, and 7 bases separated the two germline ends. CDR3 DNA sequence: TGTGCCAGCAGCTTAGGTGTGGGAGAGACCCAGTACTTC. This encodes CASSLGVGETQYF.

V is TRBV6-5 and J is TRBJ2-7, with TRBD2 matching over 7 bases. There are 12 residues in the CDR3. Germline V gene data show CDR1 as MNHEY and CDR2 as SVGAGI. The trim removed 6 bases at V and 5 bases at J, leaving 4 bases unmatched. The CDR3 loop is CASRTLAHEQYF. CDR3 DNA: TGTGCCAGCAGAACACTAGCGCACGAGCAGTACTTC.